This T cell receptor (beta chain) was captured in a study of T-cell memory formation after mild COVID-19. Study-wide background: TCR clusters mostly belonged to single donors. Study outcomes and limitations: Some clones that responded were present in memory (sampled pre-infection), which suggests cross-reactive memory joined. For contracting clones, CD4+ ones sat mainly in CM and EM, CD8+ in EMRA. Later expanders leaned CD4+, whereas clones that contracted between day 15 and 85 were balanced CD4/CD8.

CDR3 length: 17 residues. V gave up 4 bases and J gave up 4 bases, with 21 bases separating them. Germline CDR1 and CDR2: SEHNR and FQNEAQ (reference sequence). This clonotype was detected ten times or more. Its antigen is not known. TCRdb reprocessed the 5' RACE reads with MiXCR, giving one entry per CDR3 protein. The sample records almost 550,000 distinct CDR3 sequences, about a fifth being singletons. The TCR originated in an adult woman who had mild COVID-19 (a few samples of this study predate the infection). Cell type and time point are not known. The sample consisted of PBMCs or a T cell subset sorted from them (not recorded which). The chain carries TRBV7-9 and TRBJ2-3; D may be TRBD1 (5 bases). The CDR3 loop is CASSSYLGRRGADTQYF. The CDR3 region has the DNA TGTGCCAGCAGCTCTTATTTGGGTAGAAGGGGTGCAGATACGCAGTATTTT.